This TCR beta chain is from a study of blood T cell repertoires in COVID-19. Study context: Specimens from acute and convalescent COVID-19 originated in the United States, Italy and Spain. Sources were T cells, B-cell-depleted T cells, or PBMCs; the material itself was cDNA or gDNA.

The CDR3 length is 15 residues. Germline loops: CDR1 SSHAT, CDR2 FNYEAQ (reference sequence). Authors' analysis steps: By means of reference gene primer amplification, nucleated cell counts were estimated. The table came from immunoSEQ multiplex PCR; TCRdb's copy has only in-frame clones and leaves some out. That table gives V, J and clone size, and the DNA gave D and trimming. The table has about 24,000 clones, approximately 85% seen once. Turning to this clone: An end of the junction does not agree with germline; a read error may underlie this.

V is TRBV7-7 and J is TRBJ2-2; the D gene is possibly TRBD1 (8 bases). This clonotype was obtained from a human donor with active COVID-19. The donor label of this sample is uncertain. The sequencing input was peripheral blood. In nucleotides, the CDR3 is TGTGCTAGCAGCAAGACAGGGGAGGGCACCGGGGAGCTGTTTTTT. It translates to CASSKTGEGTGELFF.